This T cell receptor (beta chain) derives from a study of OX40 agonist ivuxolimab in advanced cancers. Only in-frame clones appear in the TCRdb table, and some are missing; sequencing was by immunoSEQ multiplex PCR. This sample has tens of thousands of clones, with 80% to 90% found just once. The CDR3 loop spans 13 amino acids. Germline lookup yields CDR1 SGHVS and CDR2 FQNEAQ. Trimming cost V 5 bases and J 5 bases, with 12 bases left between them. The source is an adult with an advanced solid tumor such as melanoma, head and neck, liver or kidney cancer. Sequencing used CD4+ or CD8+ T cells sorted from blood, obtained in a trial of the OX40 agonist ivuxolimab. V is TRBV7-8 and J is TRBJ1-1; unclear D gene. The CDR3 nucleotides read TGTGCCAGCAGCCGGATAGCAGGTACTGAAGCTTTCTTT. Translated: CASSRIAGTEAFF. The full variable domain, completed using reference TRBV7-8 and TRBJ1-1, is GAGVSQSPRYKVAKRGQDVALRCDPISGHVSLFWYQQALGQGPEFLTYFQNEAQLDKSGLPSDRFFAERPEGSVSTLKIQRTQQEDSAVYLCASSRIAGTEAFFGQGTRLTVV.